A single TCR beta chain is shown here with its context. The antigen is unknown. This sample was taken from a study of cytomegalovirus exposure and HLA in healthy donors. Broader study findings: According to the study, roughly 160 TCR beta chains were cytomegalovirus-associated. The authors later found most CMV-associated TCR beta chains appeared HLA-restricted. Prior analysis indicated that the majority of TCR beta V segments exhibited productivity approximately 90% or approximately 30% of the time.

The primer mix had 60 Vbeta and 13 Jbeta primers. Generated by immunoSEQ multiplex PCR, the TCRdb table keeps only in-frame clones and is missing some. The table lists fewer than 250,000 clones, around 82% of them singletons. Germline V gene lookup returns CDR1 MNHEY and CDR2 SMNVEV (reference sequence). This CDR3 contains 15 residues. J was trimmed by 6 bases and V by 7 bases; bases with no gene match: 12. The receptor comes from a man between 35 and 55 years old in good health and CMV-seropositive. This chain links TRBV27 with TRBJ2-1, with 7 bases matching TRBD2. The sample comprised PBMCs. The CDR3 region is CASTKGSGIGNEQFF. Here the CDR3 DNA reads TGTGCCAGCACCAAGGGGAGCGGGATAGGCAATGAGCAGTTCTTC.